The TCR beta chain described here comes from a study of T-cell reconstitution after alpha-beta-depleted transplantation in children. In this sample, this clonotype turned up a few times. For TCRbeta, the library was prepared with unique molecular identifiers. Each CDR3 protein is one row after TCRdb ran MiXCR on the PCR reads. The table includes roughly 570,000 distinct CDR3 sequences, roughly 27% detected once. Material: PBMCs, obtained before TCRalphabeta/CD19-depleted stem cell transplant. The receptor was derived from a boy younger than two with Wiskott-Aldrich syndrome, due to receive a stem cell transplant.

The CDR3 spells CASSYGLGGGTDTQYF. The CDR3 DNA is TGTGCCAGCAGTTACGGCCTTGGGGGGGGCACAGATACGCAGTATTTT. The genes are TRBV6-5 and TRBJ2-3; TRBD2 agrees at 7 bases. The V gene's germline CDR1 is MNHEY and CDR2 SVGAGI. V lost 2 bases, J lost 1 base, and 6 bases stayed unmatched. The CDR3 length is 16 residues.